This entry lists 19 T cell receptor beta chains sequenced from one sample in a study of human T cells and chemical hapten exposure. The time point is: patch test 1, 2 weeks after DPC sensitization. Treatment defined: therapeutic diphenylcyclopropenone sensitization with weekly scalp DPC. Each CDR3 protein gets one entry after TCRdb re-called the RACE reads with MiXCR. The sample includes approximately 57,000 distinct CDR3 sequences, approximately 9.3% of them seen just once. This specimen was whole blood, taken in connection with sensitization to the hapten diphenylcyclopropenone (DPC). The receptors stem from a woman aged 40 to 55 with alopecia areata. Some clones in this sample may be carry-over from other donors' samples.

The genes are TRBV6-5 and TRBJ1-6; TRBD1 aligns across 8 bases. The V gene end was trimmed by 6 bases and the J gene end by 7 bases; junction bases not matched to a gene: 5. Per the germline V gene, CDR1 is MNHEY and CDR2 is SVGAGI. This CDR3 spans 14 amino acids. The CDR3: CASRPGGANSPLHF. The CDR3 region has the DNA TGTGCCAGCAGACCAGGGGGCGCGAATTCACCCCTCCACTTT.

Ten or more counts support this clonotype. The chain couples TRBV19 to TRBJ1-5; 7 nucleotides line up with TRBD1. The CDR3 is made up of 15 amino acids. J lost 5 bases, V lost 1 base, and 5 bases had no gene match. The germline V gene encodes CDR1 LNHDA and CDR2 SQIVND (reference sequence). Written as DNA, the CDR3 is TGTGCCAGTAGTATAGTTCAGGGACAGTATCAGCCCCAGCATTTT. Encoded protein: CASSIVQGQYQPQHF. Variable domain in full (rest from reference TRBV19 and TRBJ1-5): DGGITQSPKYLFRKEGQNVTLSCEQNLNHDAMYWYRQDPGQGLRLIYYSQIVNDFQKGDIAEGYSVSREKKESFPLTVTSAQKNPTAFYLCASSIVQGQYQPQHFGDGTRLSIL.

This sequence joins TRBV14 and TRBJ1-1; 8 nucleotides align to TRBD1. The V gene end was trimmed by 4 bases and the J gene end by 4 bases; junction bases not matched to a gene: 5. Germline CDR1 is SGHDN and CDR2 is FVKESK. The CDR3 totals 14 residues. The CDR3 DNA sequence: TGTGCCAGCAGCCGAGTGACAGGGGCCACTGAAGCTTTCTTT. Residues: CASSRVTGATEAFF. Variable domain in full (rest from reference TRBV14 and TRBJ1-1): EAGVTQFPSHSVIEKGQTVTLRCDPISGHDNLYWYRRVMGKEIKFLLHFVKESKQDESGMPNNRFLAERTGGTYSTLKVQPAELEDSGVYFCASSRVTGATEAFFGQGTRLTVV.

This clonotype was counted a few times. This chain connects TRBV18 to TRBJ2-7; D remains unclear. Germline V gene sequence: CDR1 KGHSH, CDR2 LQKENI. Between the trimmed V and J ends, which lost 4 bases and 2 bases, there was a span of 12 bases. The CDR3 is 14 residues long. CDR3 protein: CASSRQSLTYEQYF. The CDR3 DNA sequence: TGTGCCAGCTCACGCCAGTCTCTCACCTACGAGCAGTACTTC.

The table lists this clonotype with many counts. The chain combines TRBV29-1 with TRBJ1-1; no definite D call. V was trimmed by 4 bases and J by 5 bases, leaving 14 bases between them. The CDR3 covers 13 residues. Germline values: CDR1 SQVTM, CDR2 ANQGSEA. The CDR3 is CSVVEGPVTEAFF. The CDR3 coding sequence is TGCAGCGTTGTGGAGGGTCCGGTTACTGAAGCTTTCTTT.

This clonotype occurred many times. The chain employs TRBV29-1 and TRBJ2-1; possible D gene TRBD1, 6 bases. Per the germline V gene, CDR1 is SQVTM and CDR2 is ANQGSEA. This CDR3 has 15 amino acids. The V end lost 0 bases, the J end lost 9 bases, and 18 bases lay between the germline ends. CDR3 residues: CSVEDQWGPQSEQFF. Written as DNA, the CDR3 is TGCAGCGTTGAAGATCAGTGGGGGCCGCAAAGTGAGCAGTTCTTC.

This clonotype was seen a few times. The chain carries TRBV12-3 or TRBV12-4 and TRBJ2-5; 9 bases line up with TRBD1. CDR3 length: 15 amino acids. The V and J ends lost 4 bases and 1 base, in that order; junction bases with no gene match: 4. The CDR3 DNA reads TGTGCCAGCAGTTCCGGGGACAGGGTCCAAGAGACCCAGTACTTC. Translation gives CASSSGDRVQETQYF.

V usage is TRBV29-1 and J usage is TRBJ2-1; TRBD1 is a possible D gene (6 bases). This CDR3 has 15 amino acids. Germline CDR1 reads SQVTM; CDR2 reads ANQGSEA. V lost 2 bases and J 2 bases, leaving 13 bases between the germline ends. Here the CDR3 reads CSVEYGQLTYNEQFF. Here the CDR3 DNA reads TGCAGCGTTGAATATGGACAGCTCACCTACAATGAGCAGTTCTTC.

This clonotype has a handful of counts. The chain is built from TRBV30 and TRBJ2-7, with 8 nucleotides matching TRBD1. The length of the CDR3 is 16 residues. Unmatched junction bases numbered 7, after V lost 0 bases and J lost 0 bases. Germline V CDR1 and CDR2: GTSNPN, SVGIG (reference sequence). CDR3 nucleotides: TGTGCCTGGAGTGTGGGCAGGGGGCGTACCTCCTACGAGCAGTACTTC. Translated: CAWSVGRGRTSYEQYF.

The chain couples TRBV19 to TRBJ2-1; TRBD2 might be the D (6 bases). CDR3 length: 15 amino acids. Trimming took 8 bases from V and 6 from J, leaving 20 bases between them. CDR1 is LNHDA, CDR2 SQIVND, per germline (reference sequence). The CDR3 DNA reads as TGTGCCAGTGGGGCCCTAGGAGGGAACGGCAATGAGCAGTTCTTC. Translation: CASGALGGNGNEQFF.

This clonotype was detected ten times or more. The chain has TRBV2 and TRBJ2-1; D might be TRBD2 (7 bases). The germline gives CDR1 SNHLY, CDR2 FYNNEI. Trimming took 6 bases from V and 7 from J, leaving 16 bases between them. The CDR3 totals 14 residues. CDR3 in amino acids: CASRKSGGPNEQFF. CDR3 coding DNA: TGTGCCAGCAGAAAGTCGGGGGGCCCAAATGAGCAGTTCTTC.

The rearrangement joins TRBV7-2 to TRBJ1-1; possible D gene TRBD1, 5 bases. The ends were cut back, 1 base at V and 1 base at J, with 19 bases in the middle. CDR3 size: 18 residues. Germline CDR1 is SGHTA and CDR2 is FQGNSA. The CDR3 nucleotides are TGTGCCAGCAGCTTAGGGGGCTTTTTATATACAAGGAACACTGAAGCTTTCTTT. It is translated as CASSLGGFLYTRNTEAFF.

This clonotype occurred many times. The chain links TRBV20-1 to TRBJ2-1, with TRBD2 as a possible D gene (5 bases). Trimming removed 5 bases at V and 5 bases at J, with 13 bases between. The V gene's germline CDR1 is DFQATT and CDR2 SNEGSKA (reference sequence). The CDR3 is 13 residues long. CDR3 amino acids: CSAQAETNNEQFF. CDR3 nucleotide sequence: TGCAGTGCTCAAGCGGAGACAAACAATGAGCAGTTCTTC.

This clonotype was observed a single time. A much larger clone is a single base away; this may be a read error. A read error is likely, as this CDR3 ends without the conserved phenylalanine or tryptophan. The chain employs TRBV2 and TRBJ2-7, with 7 bases aligning to TRBD2. In germline, CDR1 is SNHLY, CDR2 FYNNEI. Unmatched junction bases numbered 9, after V lost 7 bases and J lost 0 bases. The CDR3 loop spans 15 amino acids. CDR3 amino acids: CASNGGRGISYEQYL. The DNA for the CDR3 is TGTGCCAGCAATGGTGGGCGGGGGATCTCCTACGAGCAGTACCTC.

This clonotype was counted between two and nine times. The V gene is TRBV7-9, the J gene TRBJ2-7; D gene unclear. With 5 bases removed from V and 7 bases from J, the gap between germline ends came to 15 bases. CDR1 SEHNR and CDR2 FQNEAQ come from the germline V gene (reference sequence). The CDR3 sequence is 13 residues long. CDR3 protein: CASSVSSQGEQYF. The CDR3 DNA is TGTGCCAGCAGCGTTAGCTCCCAAGGGGAGCAGTACTTC.

The genes are TRBV2 and TRBJ1-6; TRBD1 is a possible D gene (5 bases). Germline V gene sequence: CDR1 SNHLY, CDR2 FYNNEI. CDR3 length: 15 residues. V lost 6 bases, J lost 1 base, and 10 bases lay in between. This CDR3 is CASRAQGSYNSPLHF. The CDR3 bases are TGTGCCAGCAGGGCTCAGGGATCCTATAATTCACCCCTCCACTTT.

This clonotype was seen repeatedly, ten times or more. The chain combines TRBV5-1 with TRBJ2-3; maybe TRBD2 (7 bases). Germline V CDR1 and CDR2: SGHRS, YFSETQ. The CDR3 is made up of 14 amino acids. V dropped 4 bases and J dropped 7 bases, with 16 bases sitting between them. Here the CDR3 DNA reads TGCGCCAGCAGCGGGGGGGCTGGCCCTAATACGCAGTATTTT. It specifies CASSGGAGPNTQYF.

This clonotype was seen many times. The chain joins TRBV6-6 to TRBJ2-2, with 8 bases identical to TRBD1. The germline CDR1 and CDR2 sequences are MNHNY and SVGAGI (reference sequence). This CDR3 is built from 16 residues. V dropped 4 bases and J dropped 4; count of bases not matched to a gene: 8. The CDR3: CASSSRQGPGTGELFF. CDR3 nucleotide sequence: TGTGCCAGCAGTTCTAGACAGGGGCCGGGCACCGGGGAGCTGTTTTTT.

This clonotype was counted between two and nine times. This chain connects TRBV4-3 to TRBJ2-7; D is unclear. This CDR3 contains 15 residues. Germline CDR1 reads LGHNA; CDR2 reads YSLEER. V was cut by 0 bases and J by 3 bases, with 12 bases left in between. The chain's CDR3 is CASSQDSKGLYEQYF. DNA for the CDR3: TGCGCCAGCAGCCAAGATTCAAAGGGTCTCTACGAGCAGTACTTC.